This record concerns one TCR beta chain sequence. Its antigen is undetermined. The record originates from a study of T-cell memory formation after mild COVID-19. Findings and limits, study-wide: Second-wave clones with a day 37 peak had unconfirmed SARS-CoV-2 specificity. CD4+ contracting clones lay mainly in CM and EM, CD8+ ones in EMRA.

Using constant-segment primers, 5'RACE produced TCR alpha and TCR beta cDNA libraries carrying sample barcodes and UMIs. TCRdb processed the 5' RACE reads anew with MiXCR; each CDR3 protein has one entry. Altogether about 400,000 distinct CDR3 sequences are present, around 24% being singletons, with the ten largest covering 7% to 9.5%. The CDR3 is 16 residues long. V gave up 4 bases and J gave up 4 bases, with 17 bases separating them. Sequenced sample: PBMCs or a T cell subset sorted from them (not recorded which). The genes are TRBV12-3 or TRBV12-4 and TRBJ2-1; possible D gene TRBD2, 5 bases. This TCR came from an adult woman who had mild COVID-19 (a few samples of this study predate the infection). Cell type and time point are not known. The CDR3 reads CASSSPTMTGYNEQFF. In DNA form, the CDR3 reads TGTGCCAGCAGTTCCCCGACTATGACCGGATACAATGAGCAGTTCTTC.